This T cell receptor beta chain derives from a study of cytomegalovirus exposure and HLA in healthy donors. PCR used 60 Vbeta primers and 13 Jbeta primers. Produced via immunoSEQ multiplex PCR; TCRdb's table is partial and in-frame only. This table holds under 90,000 clones. The CDR3 has 17 residues. The germline gives CDR1 SGHNT, CDR2 YYREEE (reference sequence). J was trimmed by 2 bases and V by 2 bases; bases with no gene match: 9. This TCR was recovered from a female donor in good health and CMV-seropositive. V gene TRBV5-4 combines with J gene TRBJ2-5, with TRBD2 identical over 10 bases. The sample consisted of PBMCs. The CDR3 protein is CASSFGSPAGGQETQYF. The CDR3 region has the DNA TGTGCCAGCAGCTTTGGGAGCCCAGCGGGGGGGCAAGAGACCCAGTACTTC.